The 12 T cell receptor beta chains in this list originate from one sample, sequenced in a study of cytomegalovirus exposure and HLA in healthy donors. Researchers ran the PCR with 60 Vbeta and 13 Jbeta primers. Measured with immunoSEQ multiplex PCR; TCRdb has only the in-frame clones, and not every one. The sample lists about 100,000 clones; more than 70% were seen once. The sequencing input was PBMCs. The origin of the receptors is a woman aged 60-75 years in good health and CMV-seropositive.

The chain combines TRBV29-1 with TRBJ2-7; possibly TRBD2 for D (6 bases). The CDR3 length is 11 residues. Germline V gene sequence: CDR1 SQVTM, CDR2 ANQGSEA. The V end lost 4 bases, the J end lost 3 bases, and 7 bases lay between the germline ends. CDR3 loop: CSVVGSYEQYF. In DNA, the CDR3 is TGCAGCGTTGTCGGGAGCTACGAGCAGTACTTC.

The count of this clone is one. This chain uses TRBV5-1 with TRBJ1-3; D is unresolved. V was trimmed by 4 bases and J by 3 bases, leaving 8 bases between them. The V gene's germline CDR1 is SGHRS and CDR2 YFSETQ. The CDR3 is made up of 13 amino acids. CDR3 DNA sequence: TGCGCCAGCAGCACTGAAGTTGGAAACACCATATATTTT. This sequence encodes CASSTEVGNTIYF.

The chain combines TRBV5-1 with TRBJ2-2; D might be TRBD1 (5 bases). V dropped 2 bases and J dropped 2 bases, with 10 bases sitting between them. CDR3 length: 15 amino acids. Germline assignment: CDR1 SGHRS and CDR2 YFSETQ. CDR3 region: CASSLSTVNTGELFF. CDR3 DNA sequence: TGCGCCAGCAGCTTATCGACAGTCAACACCGGGGAGCTGTTTTTT.

The CDR3 coding sequence is TGCGCCAGCTTTGGGGGTAGCGGGAGGCCCACAGATACGCAGTATTTT. The encoded protein is CASFGGSGRPTDTQYF. The chain recombines TRBV5-1 with TRBJ2-3, with 10 bases fitting TRBD2. The length of the CDR3 is 16 residues. The ends lost 7 bases at V and 2 bases at J; junction bases unmatched: 10. Germline V gives CDR1 SGHRS, CDR2 YFSETQ.

The chain links TRBV7-9 to TRBJ2-2, with a tentative D call TRBD2 (6 bases). From germline, CDR1 is SEHNR and CDR2 FQNEAQ (reference sequence). CDR3 length: 17 amino acids. Between the trimmed V and J ends, which lost 4 bases and 4 bases, there was a span of 19 bases. CDR3 DNA sequence: TGTGCCAGCAGCTCGAACCCCGGGACTTCTCGCACCGGGGAGCTGTTTTTT. Its protein product is CASSSNPGTSRTGELFF.

In its sample, this clone was seen a few times. This sequence joins TRBV6-6 and TRBJ2-1; 7 positions agree with TRBD1. Germline CDR1 is MNHNY and CDR2 is SVGAGI (reference sequence). The J segment lost 3 bases and the V segment lost 9 bases, leaving 5 bases of the junction unmatched. The CDR3 consists of 13 residues. CDR3 sequence reads: CASTQGVYNEQFF. The CDR3 DNA reads TGTGCCAGTACTCAGGGGGTCTACAATGAGCAGTTCTTC.

This clone was recorded once. The rearrangement joins TRBV30 to TRBJ1-4; D is unclear. The V end lost 3 bases, the J end lost 8 bases, and 16 bases lay between the germline ends. Germline values: CDR1 GTSNPN, CDR2 SVGIG (reference sequence). The CDR3 totals 14 residues. This chain's CDR3 is CAWRTRAGAEKLFF. CDR3 in DNA: TGTGCCTGGAGAACACGAGCGGGAGCGGAAAAACTGTTTTTT.

The V and J genes are TRBV9 and TRBJ1-2; the D is unclear. The CDR3 runs to 14 residues. Trimming shortened V by 6 bases and J by 4 bases, and 16 bases separated the two germline ends. Germline CDR1 is SGDLS and CDR2 is YYNGEE. For the CDR3, the DNA is TGTGCCAGCACAGAAAGTAACGTGCCCTATGGCTACACCTTC. It translates to CASTESNVPYGYTF.

This clone appeared a single time. This chain joins TRBV29-1 and TRBJ2-6; D is perhaps TRBD1 (6 bases). Germline CDR1 is SQVTM and CDR2 is ANQGSEA. Trimming cost V 4 bases and J 2 bases, with 9 bases left between them. CDR3 length: 14 residues. The CDR3 bases are TGCAGCGTTGGGACAGACACTGGGGCCAACGTCCTGACTTTC. Protein product: CSVGTDTGANVLTF.

This clone was picked up one time. The chain carries TRBV2 and TRBJ2-7, with 11 bases that match TRBD2. In germline, CDR1 is SNHLY, CDR2 FYNNEI. V trimming: 4 bases; J trimming: 4 bases; junction bases outside the gene matches: 9. The CDR3 runs to 16 residues. The CDR3 sequence: CASSGLAGRKLYEQYF. The CDR3 DNA is TGTGCCAGCAGTGGACTAGCGGGGAGGAAACTATACGAGCAGTACTTC.

The chain couples TRBV15 to TRBJ2-3, with TRBD1 identical over 8 bases. CDR1 and CDR2 (germline): LNHNV, YYDKDF (reference sequence). This CDR3 spans 16 amino acids. After removal of 0 bases from V and 3 bases from J, the junction contained 5 bases not matched to a gene. The CDR3 region has the DNA TGTGCCACCAGCAGAGATCGCCGACAGGGGACAGATACGCAGTATTTT. It yields the protein CATSRDRRQGTDTQYF. Filled out from reference TRBV15 and TRBJ2-3, the complete variable domain reads DAMVIQNPRYQVTQFGKPVTLSCSQTLNHNVMYWYQQKSSQAPKLLFHYYDKDFNNEADTPDNFQSRRPNTSFCFLDIRSPGLGDTAMYLCATSRDRRQGTDTQYFGPGTRLTVL.

The chain carries TRBV30 and TRBJ2-7, with 7 bases identical to TRBD1. Per germline, CDR1 GTSNPN and CDR2 SVGIG (reference sequence). The ends lost 0 bases at V and 4 bases at J; junction bases unmatched: 3. The length of the CDR3 is 13 residues. The CDR3 bases are TGTGCCTGGAGTGTAGGGACAGCATACGAGCAGTACTTC. Protein product: CAWSVGTAYEQYF.